The 11 T cell receptor beta chains reported below all come from one sample, sequenced in a study of blood T cell repertoires in COVID-19. Measured with immunoSEQ multiplex PCR; TCRdb has only the in-frame clones, and not every one. The sample has over 400,000 clones; approximately 83% are singletons. The sequenced material came from peripheral blood. The receptors originated from a human donor in a cohort sampled during active COVID-19.

This rearrangement joins TRBV19 to TRBJ1-5, with D unresolved. CDR3 length: 14 amino acids. Trimming removed 6 bases from V and 3 bases from J, with 12 bases in between. CDR1 LNHDA and CDR2 SQIVND come from the germline V gene (reference sequence). The CDR3 region is CASSRKISNQPQHF. CDR3 nucleotides: TGTGCCAGTAGCAGAAAAATATCCAATCAGCCCCAGCATTTT.

This chain connects TRBV24-1 to TRBJ1-2, with 7 bases identical to TRBD1. Germline V gives CDR1 KGHDR, CDR2 SFDVKD. The CDR3 totals 15 residues. With 2 bases clipped from V and 3 bases from J, the junction kept 5 bases outside the gene matches. The CDR3 sequence: CATSDSGTADYGYTF. CDR3 DNA sequence: TGTGCCACCAGTGATTCCGGGACAGCGGACTATGGCTACACCTTC.

CDR3 loop: CASSEGTSAQTYEQYF. The CDR3, as DNA: TGTGCCAGCAGCGAAGGGACTAGCGCCCAGACCTACGAGCAGTACTTC. The chain employs TRBV7-6 and TRBJ2-7; TRBD2 agrees at 10 bases. The CDR3 spans 16 residues. Unmatched junction bases numbered 9, after V lost 5 bases and J lost 2 bases. In germline, CDR1 is SGHVS, CDR2 FNYEAQ.

This clone was picked up a small number of times. The chain carries TRBV9 and TRBJ2-7; a possible D gene is TRBD2 (6 bases). The CDR3 is 14 residues long. V was cut by 2 bases and J by 0 bases, with 9 bases left in between. CDR1 and CDR2 from the germline V gene are SGDLS and YYNGEE. CDR3 in DNA: TGTGCCAGCAGCGTTCGGCGGGACTCCTACGAGCAGTACTTC. Translated, it gives CASSVRRDSYEQYF. Based on the CDR3 plus reference TRBV9 and TRBJ2-7, the full variable domain is DSGVTQTPKHLITATGQRVTLRCSPRSGDLSVYWYQQSLDQGLQFLIQYYNGEERAKGNILERFSAQQFPDLHSELNLSSLELGDSALYFCASSVRRDSYEQYFGPGTRLTVT.

The rearrangement uses TRBV28 and TRBJ2-7, with D tentatively TRBD1 (6 bases). The CDR3 covers 15 residues. Trimming removed 5 bases from V and 3 bases from J, with 17 bases in between. CDR1 MDHEN and CDR2 SYDVKM come from the germline V gene. In nucleotides, the CDR3 is TGTGCCAGCAGTACCAGAGGCCGGACAGTCTACGAGCAGTACTTC. Amino acids: CASSTRGRTVYEQYF.

This chain uses TRBV6-5 with TRBJ2-3, with a possible D match to TRBD2 (6 bases). Trimming left V 7 bases short and J 4 bases short, with 9 bases between. CDR1 MNHEY and CDR2 SVGAGI come from the germline V gene. This CDR3 comprises 12 residues. CDR3 region: CASMRGPDTQYF. The CDR3 DNA follows: TGTGCCAGCATGCGGGGCCCAGATACGCAGTATTTT.

The chain carries TRBV15 and TRBJ2-3, with D maybe TRBD2 (5 bases). The CDR3 spans 15 residues. Germline V gene lookup returns CDR1 LNHNV and CDR2 YYDKDF (reference sequence). Trimming took 1 base from V and 3 from J, leaving 11 bases between them. The CDR3 DNA reads as TGTGCCACCAGCAGAGTTCGGGGAGAGACAGATACGCAGTATTTT. Its translation is CATSRVRGETDTQYF.

The rearrangement joins TRBV19 to TRBJ2-7; D is perhaps TRBD2 (5 bases). The germline V gene has CDR1 LNHDA and CDR2 SQIVND (reference sequence). The CDR3 contains 13 residues. Deletions cut 6 bases from V and 6 bases from J, with 15 bases between. The DNA of the CDR3 is TGTGCCAGTAGGTCAGCAGGCCGGGGCGAGCAGTACTTC. This sequence encodes CASRSAGRGEQYF.

This chain joins TRBV3-1 (or the pseudogene TRBV3-2) and TRBJ2-7, with 8 bases fitting TRBD1. The V segment lost 4 bases and the J segment 2 bases; nucleotides outside the gene matches: 4. Germline CDR1 is LGHDT and CDR2 is YNNKEL (reference sequence). This CDR3 comprises 14 residues. The DNA for the CDR3 is TGTGCCAGCAGCCCTTCCAGGGGGCCCTACGAGCAGTACTTC. Protein: CASSPSRGPYEQYF.

V usage is TRBV27 and J usage is TRBJ2-3, with a possible D match to TRBD2 (6 bases). V dropped 4 bases and J dropped 2 bases, with 16 bases sitting between them. The CDR3 loop spans 16 amino acids. Germline-derived CDR1 and CDR2 are MNHEY and SMNVEV (reference sequence). CDR3 amino acids: CASSSPGVRATDTQYF. The CDR3 coding sequence is TGTGCCAGCAGTTCTCCGGGGGTCAGGGCCACAGATACGCAGTATTTT.

This clone was counted between two and nine times. This chain joins TRBV6-5 and TRBJ1-1; tentative D call: TRBD1 (5 bases). Germline lookup yields CDR1 MNHEY and CDR2 SVGAGI. With 4 bases removed from V and 4 bases from J, the gap between germline ends came to 19 bases. The CDR3 sequence is 16 residues long. For the CDR3, the DNA is TGTGCCAGCAGTTCCCTTTTGTCTGGGGGGGGCACTGAAGCTTTCTTT. This gives the protein CASSSLLSGGGTEAFF.